The clone carrying this TCR beta chain was seen ten or more times. The target antigen is unknown. A 5'RACE reaction primed in the constant segment made cDNA libraries of TCR alpha and TCR beta, and these carried sample barcodes and UMIs. TCRdb processed the 5' RACE reads anew with MiXCR; each CDR3 protein has one entry. Of approximately 210,000 distinct CDR3 sequences listed, 27% are singletons. This entry comes from a study of T-cell memory formation after mild COVID-19. Findings and limits, study-wide: CD4/CD8 balance characterized clones contracting day 15 to 85, and CD4+ skew characterized later expanders. Prior to infection, memory already included some responding clones, suggesting cross-reactive memory joined.

From germline, CDR1 is SGDLS and CDR2 YYNGEE. CDR3 length equals 14 residues. Trimming stripped 3 bases from V and 6 bases from J, with 16 bases between. The chain is built from TRBV9 and TRBJ2-7, with D possibly matching TRBD1 (5 bases). The clonotype originates from an adult woman who had mild COVID-19 (a few samples of this study predate the infection). Cell type and time point are not known. Sequencing input: PBMCs or a T cell subset sorted from them (not recorded which). The CDR3 reads CASSETVSVSEQYF. The CDR3, as DNA: TGTGCCAGCAGCGAGACAGTATCCGTCAGCGAGCAGTACTTC.